This T cell receptor (beta chain) originates from a study of control samples from healthy donors and cancer patients (dated by TCRdb to about 2020). The sample holds one count of this clone. The antigen it binds to is not known. No quality values exist for individual bases; no much larger clone is one base distant. CDR1 and CDR2, per the germline V gene, are KGHDR and SFDVKD. V lost 4 bases and J lost 0 bases; the stretch between them is 14 bases long. Reading from cysteine to phenylalanine, the CDR3 counts 16 amino acids. CDR3 DNA is the only sequence kept; it has 48 bases, read in frame from the first base. Library preparation was by the immunoSEQ multiplex PCR assay. In TCRdb, the immuneACCESS table is reduced to in-frame sequences with V and J assigned. These tables do not hold every clone; where another copy was compared, an unresolved V gene accounts for under half, and the others remain unexplained. In this sample the table shows tens of thousands of clones, around nine tenths of which occur a single time. The top ten hold about 40% of the sample.

This TCR derives from a man over 45 with head and neck cancer. The rearrangement combines TRBV24-1 with TRBJ2-5; the D segment could be TRBD1, given 5 matching bases. Sequencing was performed on PBMCs. This receptor has the CDR3 CATSDPIRGDQETQYF. At the DNA level, the sequence is TGTGCCACCAGTGACCCTATAAGGGGTGACCAAGAGACCCAGTACTTC.